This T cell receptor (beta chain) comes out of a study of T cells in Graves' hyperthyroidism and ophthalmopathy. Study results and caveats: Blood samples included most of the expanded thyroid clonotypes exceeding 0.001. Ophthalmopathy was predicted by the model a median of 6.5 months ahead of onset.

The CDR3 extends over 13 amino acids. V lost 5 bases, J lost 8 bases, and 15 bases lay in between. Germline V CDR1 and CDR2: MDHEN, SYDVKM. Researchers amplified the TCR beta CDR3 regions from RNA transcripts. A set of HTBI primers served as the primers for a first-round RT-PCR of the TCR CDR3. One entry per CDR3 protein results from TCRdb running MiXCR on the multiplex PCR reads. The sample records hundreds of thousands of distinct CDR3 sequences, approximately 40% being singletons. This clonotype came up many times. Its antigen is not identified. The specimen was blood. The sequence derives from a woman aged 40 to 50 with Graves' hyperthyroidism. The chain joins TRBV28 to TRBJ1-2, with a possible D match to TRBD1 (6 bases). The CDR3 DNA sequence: TGTGCCAGCAGTCCCGGGACATCTGGAGGCTACACCTTC. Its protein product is CASSPGTSGGYTF.